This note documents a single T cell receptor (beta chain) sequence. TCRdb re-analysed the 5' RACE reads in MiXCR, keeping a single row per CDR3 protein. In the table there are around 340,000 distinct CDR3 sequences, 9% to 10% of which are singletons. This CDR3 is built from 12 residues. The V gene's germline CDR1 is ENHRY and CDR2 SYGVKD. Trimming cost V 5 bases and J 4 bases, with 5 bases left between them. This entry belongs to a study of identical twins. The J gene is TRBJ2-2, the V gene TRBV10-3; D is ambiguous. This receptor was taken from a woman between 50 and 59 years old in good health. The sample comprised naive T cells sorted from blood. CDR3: CAISWGTGELFF. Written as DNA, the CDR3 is TGTGCCATCAGTTGGGGCACCGGGGAGCTGTTTTTT.